The rows below give T cell receptor beta chains drawn from one sample of a study of blood T cell repertoires in COVID-19. Profiling relied on immunoSEQ multiplex PCR, and the TCRdb table lists in-frame clones only, not all of them. The top ten hold under 8.5% of the sample, which has about 30,000 clones, 85% seen once. Sequencing input: peripheral blood. These receptors came from a man aged 60-69 years with active COVID-19. Each CDR3 is given with its conserved first and last residue. D genes are given only for firm matches. The size field is filled for only some rows; it gives once, few, many or a size class.

j_gene: TRBJ2-1
d_gene: NA
v_gene: TRBV4-2
abundance: NA
len: 17
CDR3nt: TGTGCCAGCAGCCAAGAACGGGGACTTATTGGGGGTAATGAGCAGTTCTTC
CDR3aa: CASSQERGLIGGNEQFF

j_gene: TRBJ2-7
d_gene: TRBD2
v_gene: TRBV27
abundance: NA
len: 15
CDR3nt: TGTGCCAGCAGTTTTCTCCCTAGCGGGAGGTACGAGCAGTACTTC
CDR3aa: CASSFLPSGRYEQYF

j_gene: TRBJ2-1
d_gene: TRBD2
v_gene: TRBV7-6
abundance: NA
len: 16
CDR3nt: TGTGCCAGCAGCTTAGAGGTGACTAGCGGGTACAATGAGCAGTTCTTC
CDR3aa: CASSLEVTSGYNEQFF

j_gene: TRBJ2-3
d_gene: TRBD2
v_gene: TRBV6-2/TRBV6-3
abundance: few
len: 16
CDR3nt: TGTGCCAGCAGTTACTCGAGTACCGCGGGGGGTCATACGCAGTATTTT
CDR3aa: CASSYSSTAGGHTQYF

j_gene: TRBJ2-1
d_gene: NA
v_gene: TRBV7-3
abundance: NA
len: 17
CDR3nt: TGTGCCAGCAGCTTAACCGGAACCCGGGGGTCCTACAATGAGCAGTTCTTC
CDR3aa: CASSLTGTRGSYNEQFF

j_gene: TRBJ1-6
d_gene: TRBD1
v_gene: TRBV5-6
abundance: NA
len: 14
CDR3nt: TGTGCCAGCAGCTCGGGCAGGGGGACATCACCCCTCCACTTT
CDR3aa: CASSSGRGTSPLHF

j_gene: TRBJ2-2
d_gene: NA
v_gene: TRBV10-3
abundance: NA
len: 14
CDR3nt: TGTGCCATCAGTGGCAGGGGTGACACCGGGGAGCTGTTTTTT
CDR3aa: CAISGRGDTGELFF

j_gene: TRBJ2-2
d_gene: TRBD2
v_gene: TRBV5-1
abundance: NA
len: 15
CDR3nt: TGCGCCAGCAGCTTGACTAGCGGGAACACCGGGGAGCTGTTTTTT
CDR3aa: CASSLTSGNTGELFF

j_gene: TRBJ2-7
d_gene: NA
v_gene: TRBV6-4
abundance: NA
len: 13
CDR3nt: TGTGCCAGCAGTGACCCTCACTTCTACGAGCAGTACTTC
CDR3aa: CASSDPHFYEQYF

j_gene: TRBJ1-6
d_gene: NA
v_gene: TRBV6-6
abundance: NA
len: 14
CDR3nt: TGTGCCAGCAGTTACGAGACAGGCAATTCACCCCTCCACTTT
CDR3aa: CASSYETGNSPLHF

j_gene: TRBJ1-1
d_gene: NA
v_gene: TRBV19
abundance: few
len: 12
CDR3nt: TGTGCCAGTAGTTCGCGGCTAGCTGAAGCTTTCTTT
CDR3aa: CASSSRLAEAFF

j_gene: TRBJ2-7
d_gene: TRBD2
v_gene: TRBV2
abundance: NA
len: 14
CDR3nt: TGTGCCAGCATGAGAACTGCTAGCGGGTACGAGCAGTACTTC
CDR3aa: CASMRTASGYEQYF

j_gene: TRBJ1-2
d_gene: NA
v_gene: TRBV7-8
abundance: NA
len: 16
CDR3nt: TGTGCCAGCAGCTCCTTTCCCTGGGGGCGGGGGGCAGGCTACACCTTC
CDR3aa: CASSSFPWGRGAGYTF

j_gene: TRBJ2-5
d_gene: NA
v_gene: TRBV5-1
abundance: NA
len: 16
CDR3nt: TGCGCCAGCAGCTTTAACAGCCGCCCAGGGCTTGAGACCCAGTACTTC
CDR3aa: CASSFNSRPGLETQYF

j_gene: TRBJ2-2
d_gene: NA
v_gene: TRBV30
abundance: NA
len: 17
CDR3nt: TGTGCCTGGAGTGTGGAGTGGTCGAGAAGGGGAACCGGGGAGCTGTTTTTT
CDR3aa: CAWSVEWSRRGTGELFF

j_gene: TRBJ2-1
d_gene: TRBD2
v_gene: TRBV3-1/TRBV3-2
abundance: NA
len: 15
CDR3nt: TGTGCCAGCAGCCAAGTCGGTAGCGGGAGTAATGAGCAGTTCTTC
CDR3aa: CASSQVGSGSNEQFF

j_gene: TRBJ2-5
d_gene: TRBD2
v_gene: TRBV9
abundance: NA
len: 17
CDR3nt: TGTGCCAGCAGCGCGGGGACTAGCGGGGGACTACAAGAGACCCAGTACTTC
CDR3aa: CASSAGTSGGLQETQYF